Listed here is a single TCR beta chain. Its binding antigen is unknown. Base qualities were left out, and no much larger clone turns up one base away. The CDR3 regions of human TCRbeta chains were subjected to immunosequencing. The authors processed their data as follows. TCRs in the repertoires were matched against a reference library of SARS-CoV-2-specific TCRs that had been generated with the MIRA antigen-specificity platform. Breadth meant the fraction of unique TCRs that were SARS-CoV-2-associated, whereas depth meant the fraction of total T cells that were SARS-CoV-2-associated. Each spike-specific TCR was assigned to its reactive spike region and to a CD4 or CD8 class using the MIRA data. Log10-transformed breadth and depth values were compared by one-way ANOVA with Sidak's multiple comparisons tests. The table comes from immuneACCESS by way of TCRdb, which keeps in-frame sequences with V and J called. Part of the clones is missing from these tables; in studies checked, under half for an unresolved V gene and the rest for unknown reasons. The DNA gave D and trimming, while V, J and clone size come from that table. Here the sample has approximately 180,000 clones; 88% occur a single time. Of the sample, 25% to 30% falls within the top ten clones.

Explained via the paper, the time point label denotes: about 28 days (+/-7) after the second vaccine dose. AZD1222 recipients with second doses at about 4 weeks or about 12 weeks were pooled, because spike-specific TCR depth and breadth did not differ between schedules. Samples from vaccinated people were obtained from the UK trials COV001 and COV002, which included a single-blind randomized controlled phase 2/3 trial of AZD1222 (ChAdOx1 nCoV-19) in healthy adults. Trial participant PBMC samples were collected at day 0 and day 28 after the second dose for TCRbeta chain sequencing. This entry is derived from a study of T cell responses to AZD1222 COVID-19 vaccine (dated by TCRdb to the early 2020s). In terms of the full investigation: TCR sequencing was performed for 230 to 250 trial participants, of whom about 210 were given two doses of AZD1222 and around 25 were given two doses of MenACWY control vaccine. Enrollment into the trials was organized by age into subgroups of 18-55, 56-69 and 70-plus years, and those subgroups contained approximately 160, 26 and 62 TCR-sequenced participants, respectively.

Results and caveats for the whole study, not just this receptor: Conclusions about previously exposed vaccinees are limited because only a handful of AZD1222 recipients were SARS-CoV-2 seropositive at baseline. Nearly half of unique spike-specific TCRs reportedly recognized epitopes outside regions mutated in the B.1.351 and B.1.1.7 variants. The vaccine-associated CD4 TCRs covered the entire spike protein, and the dominant responses fell in regions 160-218 and 743-854. Spike-specific TCR breadth and depth rose significantly after two AZD1222 doses compared with day 0 and with MenACWY recipients. Because no day 14 peak-response samples were available, the repertoires could be characterized only after the peak T cell response. Most participants were white British and females outnumbered males, and the authors suggested that clonal diversity may have been underestimated. The 56-69-year group was small, and its depth increase did not reach significance, likely because of low power.

The junction carries 12 bases between V and J, which are trimmed by 4 bases and 2 bases respectively. The CDR3 sequence holds 14 residues, the cysteine and phenylalanine included. The kept DNA is CDR3 alone, 42 bases in frame from the first base. The CDR1 and CDR2 encoded by the germline V gene (reference sequence) are GTSNPN and SVGIG. The rearranged segments are TRBV30 and TRBJ1-5, with TRBD1 perhaps the D gene, on 5 matching bases. Here the sequenced sample was peripheral blood, taken 28 days after the second AZD1222 dose. This TCR came from an adult who received the AZD1222 COVID-19 vaccine. Read as DNA, the sequence is TGTGCCTGGACCCGTAGGGGCGGCAATCAGCCCCAGCATTTT. Translation gives CAWTRRGGNQPQHF.